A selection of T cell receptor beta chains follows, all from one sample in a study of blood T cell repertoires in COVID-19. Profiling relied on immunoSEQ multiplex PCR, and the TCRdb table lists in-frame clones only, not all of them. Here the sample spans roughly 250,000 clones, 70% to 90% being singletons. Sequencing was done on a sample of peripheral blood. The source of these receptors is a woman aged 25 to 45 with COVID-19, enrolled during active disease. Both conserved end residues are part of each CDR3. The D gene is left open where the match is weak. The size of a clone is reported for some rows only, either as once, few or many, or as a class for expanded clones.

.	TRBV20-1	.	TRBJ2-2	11	TGCAGTGCTAGGGAGGTGGGGGAGCTGTTTTTT	CSAREVGELFF
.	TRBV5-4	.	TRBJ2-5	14	TGTGCCAGCAGCTCCGGATCGGGACAAGAGACCCAGTACTTC	CASSSGSGQETQYF
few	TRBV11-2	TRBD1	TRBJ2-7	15	TGTGCCAGCAGCTTAAGTCGGACAGGCTCCTACGAGCAGTACTTC	CASSLSRTGSYEQYF
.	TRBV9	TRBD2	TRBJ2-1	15	TGTGCCAGCAGCGTAGTACGGGGGGCCTACAATGAGCAGTTCTTC	CASSVVRGAYNEQFF
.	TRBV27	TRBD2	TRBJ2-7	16	TGTGCCAGCAGTTCCCCCACTATAGCGGGTAAATACGAGCAGTACTTC	CASSSPTIAGKYEQYF
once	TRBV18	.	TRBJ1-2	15	TGTGCCAGCTCACCACCGGGATTTTTCGGGGATGGCTACACCTTC	CASSPPGFFGDGYTF
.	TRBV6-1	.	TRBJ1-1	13	TGTGCCAGCAGTGAAATTCCAGGGCTAGAAGCTTTCTTT	CASSEIPGLEAFF
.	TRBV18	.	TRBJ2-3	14	TGTGCCAGCTCACCATGGGCCACCACAGATACGCAGTATTTT	CASSPWATTDTQYF
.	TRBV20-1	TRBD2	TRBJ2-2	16	TGCAGTGCTAGTCCCACCGGGACTAGCGACACCGGGGAGCTGTTTTTT	CSASPTGTSDTGELFF
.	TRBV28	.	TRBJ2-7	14	TGTGCCAGCAGACTCGACACTCCATCCTACGAGCAGTACTTC	CASRLDTPSYEQYF
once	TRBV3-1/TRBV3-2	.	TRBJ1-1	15	TGTGCCAGCAGCCAAGTGCGGGAAAATTTCACTGAAGCTTTCTTT	CASSQVRENFTEAFF
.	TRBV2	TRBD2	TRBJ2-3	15	TGTGCCAGCAGCCTCACTAGCGGGGTAGCAGATACGCAGTATTTT	CASSLTSGVADTQYF
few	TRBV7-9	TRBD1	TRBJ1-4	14	TGTGCCAGCAGCCGACAGGGGCCGCCTGAAAAACTGTTTTTT	CASSRQGPPEKLFF
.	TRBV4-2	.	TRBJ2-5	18	TGTGCCAGCAGCCAGGAGTTACCCGGGACTTTACCCCAAGAGACCCAGTACTTC	CASSQELPGTLPQETQYF
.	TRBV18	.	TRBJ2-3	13	TGTGCCAGCTCAATTCCGGGGACAGATACGCAGTATTTT	CASSIPGTDTQYF
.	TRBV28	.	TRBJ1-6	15	TGTGCCAGCACCGAGGCAGGGAAGCCAGTTTCACCCCTCCACTTT	CASTEAGKPVSPLHF
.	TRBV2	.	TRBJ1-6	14	TGTGCCAGCACGGGGAACACTTATAATTCACCCCTCCACTTT	CASTGNTYNSPLHF
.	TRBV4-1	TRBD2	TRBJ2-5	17	TGCGCCAGCAGCCAAGAAGTCCAGCGGGGGGCTAGAGAGACCCAGTACTTC	CASSQEVQRGARETQYF
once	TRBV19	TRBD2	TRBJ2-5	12	TGTGCCAGTAGCGGGGGGGCGCAGACCCAGTACTTC	CASSGGAQTQYF
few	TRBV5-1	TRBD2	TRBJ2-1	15	TGCGCCAGCAGGGACCCGGGACTAGCATACAATGAGCAGTTCTTC	CASRDPGLAYNEQFF
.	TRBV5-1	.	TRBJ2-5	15	TGCGCCAGCAGCTTGGTAGGGGTAGGTGCGGAGACCCAGTACTTC	CASSLVGVGAETQYF
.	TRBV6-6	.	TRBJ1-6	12	TGTGCCAGCAGTTTATATAATTCACCCCTCCACTTT	CASSLYNSPLHF
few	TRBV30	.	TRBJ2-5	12	TGTGCCTGGAGTCGGGTAGGAGAGACCCAGTACTTC	CAWSRVGETQYF
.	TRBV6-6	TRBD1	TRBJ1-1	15	TGTGCCAGCAGTTACGACAGGGCCTCTAACACTGAAGCTTTCTTT	CASSYDRASNTEAFF
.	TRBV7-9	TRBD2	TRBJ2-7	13	TGTGCCAGCAGCTTGGGGGGAGGGAACGAGCAGTACTTC	CASSLGGGNEQYF
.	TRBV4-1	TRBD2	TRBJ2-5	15	TGCGCCAGCAGCCAAGATTCGCTAGCGGGAGGGGCAGAGTACTTC	CASSQDSLAGGAEYF
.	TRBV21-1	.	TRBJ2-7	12	TGTGCCAGCAGCAAGACAGACTACGAGCAGTACTTC	CASSKTDYEQYF
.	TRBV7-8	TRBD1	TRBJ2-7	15	TGTGCCAGCAGCTTAGTACAGGGGGCATCCTACGAGCAGTACTTC	CASSLVQGASYEQYF
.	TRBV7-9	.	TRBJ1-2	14	TGTGCCAGCAGCCCACTCGGGGGGCTAGAATTCTACACCTTC	CASSPLGGLEFYTF
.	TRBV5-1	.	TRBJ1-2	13	TGCGCCAGCAGCCGAGACAGAGGCTATGGCTACACCTTC	CASSRDRGYGYTF
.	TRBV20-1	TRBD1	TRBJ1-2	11	TGCAGTTACCGACAGGGTAGGGGCTACACCTTC	CSYRQGRGYTF
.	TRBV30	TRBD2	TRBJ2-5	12	TGTGCCTGTGCGGGGGGACCCGAGGCCCAGTACTTC	CACAGGPEAQYF
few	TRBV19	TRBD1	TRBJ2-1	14	TGTGCCAGTAGTTTAAGGACAGGGAACAATGAGCAGTTCTTC	CASSLRTGNNEQFF
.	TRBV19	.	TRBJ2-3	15	TGTGCCAGCTCTCCCCTCGGGGGAGGCACAGATACGCAGTATTTT	CASSPLGGGTDTQYF
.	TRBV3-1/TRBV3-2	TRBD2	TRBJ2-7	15	TGTGCCAGCAGCCACCACGGACTAGCGGGGGGGGAGCAGTACTTC	CASSHHGLAGGEQYF
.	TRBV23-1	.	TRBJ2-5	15	TGCGCCAGCAGTCAATCAGGGGGGGTCCAAGAGACCCAGTACTTC	CASSQSGGVQETQYF
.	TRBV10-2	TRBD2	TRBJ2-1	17	TGCGCCAGCAGTGAGCAACTACTAGCGGCCTTCTACAATGAGCAGTTCTTC	CASSEQLLAAFYNEQFF
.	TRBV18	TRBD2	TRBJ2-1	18	TGTGCCAGCTCACGAACCCGGCCTAGCGGGGGGATTGGCAATGAGCAGTTCTTC	CASSRTRPSGGIGNEQFF
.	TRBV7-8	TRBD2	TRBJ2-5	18	TGTGCCAGCAGCTCCTTTTTGCGGGGGATGTCAACGAGTCAGACCCAGTACTTC	CASSSFLRGMSTSQTQYF
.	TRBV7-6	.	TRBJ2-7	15	TGTGCCAGCAGCTTAGCAGTAGGAACTACCTACGAGCAGTACTTC	CASSLAVGTTYEQYF
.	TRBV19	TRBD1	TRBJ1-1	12	TGTGCCGCGGGACAGTCGAACACTGAAGCTTTCTTT	CAAGQSNTEAFF